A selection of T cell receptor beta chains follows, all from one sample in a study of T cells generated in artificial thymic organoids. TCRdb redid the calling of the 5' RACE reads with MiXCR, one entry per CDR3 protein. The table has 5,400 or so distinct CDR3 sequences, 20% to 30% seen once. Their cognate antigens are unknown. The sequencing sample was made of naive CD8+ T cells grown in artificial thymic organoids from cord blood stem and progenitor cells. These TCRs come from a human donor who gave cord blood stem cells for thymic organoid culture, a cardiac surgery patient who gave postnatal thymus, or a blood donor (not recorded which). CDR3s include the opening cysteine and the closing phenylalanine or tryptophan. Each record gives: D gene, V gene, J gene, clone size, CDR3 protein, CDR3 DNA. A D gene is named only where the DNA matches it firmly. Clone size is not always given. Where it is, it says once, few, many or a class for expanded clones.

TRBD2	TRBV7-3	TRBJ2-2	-	CASSPELGLAGLTGELFF	TGTGCCAGCAGCCCGGAACTGGGACTAGCGGGGCTCACCGGGGAGCTGTTTTTT
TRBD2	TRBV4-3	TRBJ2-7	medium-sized	CASSPGEGSSYEQYF	TGCGCCAGCAGCCCGGGGGAGGGGAGCTCCTACGAGCAGTACTTC
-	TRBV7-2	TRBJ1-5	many	CASSLGRRSNQPQHF	TGTGCCAGCAGCTTAGGACGGAGGAGCAATCAGCCCCAGCATTTT
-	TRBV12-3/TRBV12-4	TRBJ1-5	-	CASSFGGPQPQHF	TGTGCCAGCAGTTTCGGCGGCCCTCAGCCCCAGCATTTT
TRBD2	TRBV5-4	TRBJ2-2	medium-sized	CASSPWSRGTGELFF	TGTGCCAGCAGCCCTTGGTCGCGGGGGACCGGGGAGCTGTTTTTT
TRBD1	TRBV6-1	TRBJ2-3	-	CASRGQCTDTQYF	TGTGCCAGCAGGGGACAGTGCACAGATACGCAGTATTTT
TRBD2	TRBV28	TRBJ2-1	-	CASTQGLAHNEQFF	TGTGCCAGCACCCAGGGACTAGCTCACAATGAGCAGTTCTTC
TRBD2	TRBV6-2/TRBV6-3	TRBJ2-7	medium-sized	CASSYSICGGPLQQYF	TGTGCCAGCAGTTACTCGATCTGCGGGGGACCGTTACAGCAGTACTTC
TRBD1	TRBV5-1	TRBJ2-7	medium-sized	CASSLERAVTGGSSYEQCF	TGCGCCAGCAGCTTGGAACGGGCCGTGACAGGGGGCAGCTCCTACGAGCAGTGCTTC
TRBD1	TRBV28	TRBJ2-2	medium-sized	CASTTGPGQGDGELFF	TGTGCCAGCACCACCGGCCCGGGACAGGGTGACGGGGAGCTGTTTTTT
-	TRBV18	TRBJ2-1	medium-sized	CASSPTVGLSSYNEQFF	TGTGCCAGCTCACCAACCGTAGGACTGAGCTCCTACAATGAGCAGTTCTTC
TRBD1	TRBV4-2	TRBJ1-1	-	CASSSPTGDTEAFF	TGTGCCAGCAGCTCCCCAACAGGGGACACTGAAGCTTTCTTT
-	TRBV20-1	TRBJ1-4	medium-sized	CSAVQGIANEKLFF	TGCAGTGCTGTTCAGGGGATCGCTAATGAAAAACTGTTTTTT
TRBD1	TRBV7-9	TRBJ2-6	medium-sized	CASSFGTAGANVLTF	TGTGCCAGCAGCTTCGGGACAGCCGGGGCCAACGTCCTGACTTTC
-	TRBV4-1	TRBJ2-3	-	CASSQDSLSSTDTQYF	TGCGCCAGCAGCCAAGATAGCTTATCTAGCACAGATACGCAGTATTTT
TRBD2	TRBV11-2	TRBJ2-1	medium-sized	CASSLCWREGQFF	TGTGCCAGCAGCTTATGCTGGCGGGAGGGCCAGTTCTTC
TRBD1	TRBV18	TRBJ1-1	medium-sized	CASSPATGATEAFF	TGTGCCAGCTCACCAGCGACAGGGGCCACTGAAGCTTTCTTT
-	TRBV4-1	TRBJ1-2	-	CASSQDLVRKNYGYTF	TGCGCCAGCAGCCAAGATCTTGTCAGGAAGAACTATGGCTACACCTTC
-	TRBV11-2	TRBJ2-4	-	CASSHSGRCFGINAEYF	TGTGCCAGCAGCCATAGTGGCAGGTGTTTTGGTATCAACGCAGAGTACTTC
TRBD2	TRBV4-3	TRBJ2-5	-	CASSQETSGGHKTQYF	TGCGCCAGCAGCCAAGAAACTAGCGGGGGTCATAAGACCCAGTACTTC
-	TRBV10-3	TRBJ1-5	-	CAISESPGSNRPQHF	TGTGCCATCAGTGAGTCCCCAGGGTCCAATCGGCCCCAGCATTTT
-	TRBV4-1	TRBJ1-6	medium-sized	CASSQDPRVGYNSPLHF	TGCGCCAGCAGCCAAGACCCCAGGGTGGGATATAATTCACCCCTCCACTTT
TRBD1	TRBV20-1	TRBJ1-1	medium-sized	CSAREGGCWMNTEAFF	TGCAGTGCTAGGGAAGGGGGCTGTTGGATGAACACTGAAGCTTTCTTT
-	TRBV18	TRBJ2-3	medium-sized	CASSPGADTQYF	TGTGCCAGCTCACCAGGGGCAGATACGCAGTATTTT
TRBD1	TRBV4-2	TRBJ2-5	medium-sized	CASRKGQGRKETQYF	TGTGCCAGCAGAAAGGGACAGGGGAGGAAAGAGACCCAGTACTTC
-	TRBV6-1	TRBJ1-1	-	CASSTSSGNTEAFF	TGTGCCAGCAGCACATCCTCAGGGAACACTGAAGCTTTCTTT
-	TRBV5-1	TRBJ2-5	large	CASSSGPAETQYF	TGCGCCAGCAGCTCCGGGCCGGCGGAGACCCAGTACTTC
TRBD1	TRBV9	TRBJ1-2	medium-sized	CASSWQGANYGYTF	TGTGCCAGCAGCTGGCAGGGGGCCAACTATGGCTACACCTTC
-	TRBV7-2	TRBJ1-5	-	CASSLEAGIYSNQPQHF	TGTGCCAGCAGCTTAGAGGCAGGGATCTATAGCAATCAGCCCCAGCATTTT
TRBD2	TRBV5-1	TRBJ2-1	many	CASRSGTSQVHEQFF	TGCGCCAGCAGGTCTGGGACTAGTCAAGTCCATGAGCAGTTCTTC
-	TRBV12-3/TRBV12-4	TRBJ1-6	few	CASSFCYYGNSPLHF	TGTGCCAGCAGTTTCTGCTACTATGGTAATTCACCCCTCCACTTT
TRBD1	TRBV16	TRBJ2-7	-	CASSQWGQLHEQYF	TGTGCCAGCAGCCAATGGGGACAGCTCCACGAGCAGTACTTC
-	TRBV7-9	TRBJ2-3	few	CASSLATGRTDTQYF	TGTGCCAGCAGCTTAGCGACCGGACGCACAGATACGCAGTATTTT
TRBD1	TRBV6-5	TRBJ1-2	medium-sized	CASSYGIDRGYYGYTF	TGTGCCAGCAGCTACGGAATCGACAGGGGTTACTATGGCTACACCTTC
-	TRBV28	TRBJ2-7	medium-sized	CASSFAGVTYEQYF	TGTGCCAGCAGTTTTGCAGGGGTAACCTACGAGCAGTACTTC
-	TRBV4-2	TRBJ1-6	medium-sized	CASSPYRVGLIRGGNSPLHF	TGTGCCAGCAGCCCCTACAGAGTGGGCCTAATCAGGGGAGGAAATTCACCCCTCCACTTT
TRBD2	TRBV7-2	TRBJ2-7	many	CASSPGGGRYEQYF	TGTGCCAGCAGCCCCGGGGGAGGGAGATACGAGCAGTACTTC
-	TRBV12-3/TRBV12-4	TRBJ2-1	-	CASSYRSTSYNEQFF	TGTGCCAGCAGTTACCGGTCGACATCCTACAATGAGCAGTTCTTC
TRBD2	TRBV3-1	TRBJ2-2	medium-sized	CASSQDGRGGRNTGELFF	TGTGCCAGCAGCCAAGACGGGCGGGGGGGCCGGAACACCGGGGAGCTGTTTTTT
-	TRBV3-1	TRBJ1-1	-	CASSPRTVNTEAFF	TGTGCCAGCAGCCCCCGGACCGTGAACACTGAAGCTTTCTTT
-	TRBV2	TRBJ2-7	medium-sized	CASRRKQGSYEQYF	TGTGCCAGCAGGAGGAAACAGGGTTCCTACGAGCAGTACTTC
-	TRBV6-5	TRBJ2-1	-	CASSTWGYNEQFF	TGTGCCAGCAGCACATGGGGCTACAATGAGCAGTTCTTC
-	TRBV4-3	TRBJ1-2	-	CASSPRADVVRYGYTF	TGCGCCAGCAGCCCCCGGGCCGACGTCGTTCGTTATGGCTACACCTTC
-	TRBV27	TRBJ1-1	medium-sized	CASSFVGEENTEAFF	TGTGCCAGCAGTTTTGTGGGGGAGGAGAACACTGAAGCTTTCTTT
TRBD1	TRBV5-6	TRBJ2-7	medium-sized	CASSFRLTGSLNNYEQYF	TGTGCCAGCAGCTTTCGTCTGACAGGGTCCTTAAACAACTACGAGCAGTACTTC
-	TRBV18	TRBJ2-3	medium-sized	CASSPWVRGAGTDTQYF	TGTGCCAGCTCACCATGGGTACGGGGGGCTGGCACAGATACGCAGTATTTT
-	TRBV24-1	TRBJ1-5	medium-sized	CATSGTGCNQPQHF	TGTGCCACCAGTGGAACAGGGTGCAATCAGCCCCAGCATTTT
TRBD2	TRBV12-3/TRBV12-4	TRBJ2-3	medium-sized	CASSSETSGRRTQYF	TGTGCCAGCAGTTCGGAGACTAGCGGGAGGCGAACGCAGTATTTT
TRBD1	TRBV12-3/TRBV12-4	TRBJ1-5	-	CATSSQGANQPQHF	TGTGCCACCAGTTCACAGGGGGCTAATCAGCCCCAGCATTTT
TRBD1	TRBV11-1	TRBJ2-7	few	CASSLTGGYEQYF	TGTGCCAGCAGCCTGACAGGGGGCTACGAGCAGTACTTC
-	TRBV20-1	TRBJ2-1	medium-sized	CSKLGHNEQFF	TGCAGTAAATTGGGGCACAATGAGCAGTTCTTC
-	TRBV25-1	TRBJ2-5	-	CASSGINAEYMGGETQYF	TGTGCCAGCAGTGGTATCAACGCAGAGTACATGGGAGGTGAGACCCAGTACTTC
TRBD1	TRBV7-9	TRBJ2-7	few	CASSLVLVRDSADEQYF	TGTGCCAGCAGCTTAGTCCTAGTCCGGGACAGCGCCGACGAGCAGTACTTC
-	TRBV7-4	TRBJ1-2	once	CAGSFYSVRGYTF	TGTGCCGGTAGCTTCTACAGTGTTCGTGGCTACACCTTC
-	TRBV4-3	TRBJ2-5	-	CASSQDGVTQYF	TGCGCCAGCAGCCAAGATGGGGTGACCCAGTACTTC
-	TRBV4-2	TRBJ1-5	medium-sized	CASSQAIGRSSNQPQHF	TGTGCCAGCAGCCAAGCAATAGGACGGTCTAGCAATCAGCCCCAGCATTTT
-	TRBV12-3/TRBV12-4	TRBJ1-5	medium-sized	CASSLAQGLNQPQHF	TGTGCCAGCAGTTTAGCGCAAGGGCTCAATCAGCCCCAGCATTTT
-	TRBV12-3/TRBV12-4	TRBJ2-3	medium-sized	CASSRSTDTQYF	TGTGCCAGCAGCCGGTCTACAGATACGCAGTATTTT
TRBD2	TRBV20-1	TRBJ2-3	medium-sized	CSARDWTSGGCTDTQYF	TGCAGTGCTAGAGATTGGACTAGCGGGGGATGCACAGATACGCAGTATTTT
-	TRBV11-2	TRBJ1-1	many	CASSYRDMNTEAFF	TGTGCCAGCAGCTACAGGGACATGAACACTGAAGCTTTCTTT